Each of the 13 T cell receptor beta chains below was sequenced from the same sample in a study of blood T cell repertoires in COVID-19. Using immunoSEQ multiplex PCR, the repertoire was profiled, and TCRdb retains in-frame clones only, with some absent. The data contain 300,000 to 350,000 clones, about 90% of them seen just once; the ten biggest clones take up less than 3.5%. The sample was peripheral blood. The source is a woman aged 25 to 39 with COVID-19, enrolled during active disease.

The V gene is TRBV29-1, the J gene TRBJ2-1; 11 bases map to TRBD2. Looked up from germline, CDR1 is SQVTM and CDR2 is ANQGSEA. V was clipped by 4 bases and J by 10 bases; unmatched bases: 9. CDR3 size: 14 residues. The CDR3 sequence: CSVVKLLAGGEQFF. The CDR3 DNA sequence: TGCAGCGTTGTTAAGTTGCTAGCGGGAGGCGAGCAGTTCTTC.

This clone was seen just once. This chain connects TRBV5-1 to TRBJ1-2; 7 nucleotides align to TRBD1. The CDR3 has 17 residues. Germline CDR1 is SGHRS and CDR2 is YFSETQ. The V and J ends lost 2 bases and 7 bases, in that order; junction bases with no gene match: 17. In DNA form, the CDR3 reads TGCGCCAGCAGCTTAGACCCTACGACAGGGCAGGGAGGTGGCTACACCTTC. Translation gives CASSLDPTTGQGGGYTF.

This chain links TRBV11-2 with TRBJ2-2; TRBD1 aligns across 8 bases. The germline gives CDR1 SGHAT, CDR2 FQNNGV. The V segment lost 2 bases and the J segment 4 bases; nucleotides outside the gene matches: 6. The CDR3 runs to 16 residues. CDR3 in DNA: TGTGCCAGCAGCTTACGCAGGGGGCAGGGCACCGGGGAGCTGTTTTTT. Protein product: CASSLRRGQGTGELFF.

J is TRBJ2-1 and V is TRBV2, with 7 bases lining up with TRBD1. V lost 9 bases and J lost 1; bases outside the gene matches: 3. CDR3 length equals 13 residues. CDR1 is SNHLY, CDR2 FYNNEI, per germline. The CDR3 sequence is CASLRGSYNEQFF. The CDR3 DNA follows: TGTGCCAGTCTCAGGGGGTCCTACAATGAGCAGTTCTTC.

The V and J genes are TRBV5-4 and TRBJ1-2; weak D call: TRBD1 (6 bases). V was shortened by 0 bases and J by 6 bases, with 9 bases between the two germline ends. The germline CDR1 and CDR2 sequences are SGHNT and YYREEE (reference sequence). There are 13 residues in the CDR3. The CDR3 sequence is CASSLGTADGYTF. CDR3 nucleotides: TGTGCCAGCAGCTTGGGGACAGCGGATGGCTACACCTTC.

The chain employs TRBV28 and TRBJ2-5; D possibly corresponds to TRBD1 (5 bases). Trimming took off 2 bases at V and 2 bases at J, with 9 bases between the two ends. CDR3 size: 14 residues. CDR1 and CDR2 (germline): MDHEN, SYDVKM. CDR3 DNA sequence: TGTGCCAGCAGTTTACAGGGTCTGCAAGAGACCCAGTACTTC. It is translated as CASSLQGLQETQYF.

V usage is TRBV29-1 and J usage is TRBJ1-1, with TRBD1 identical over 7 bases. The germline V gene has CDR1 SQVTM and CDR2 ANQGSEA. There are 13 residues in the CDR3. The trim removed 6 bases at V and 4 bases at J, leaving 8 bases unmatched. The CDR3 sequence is CSVNRGEGTEAFF. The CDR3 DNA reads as TGCAGCGTAAACAGGGGAGAGGGCACTGAAGCTTTCTTT.

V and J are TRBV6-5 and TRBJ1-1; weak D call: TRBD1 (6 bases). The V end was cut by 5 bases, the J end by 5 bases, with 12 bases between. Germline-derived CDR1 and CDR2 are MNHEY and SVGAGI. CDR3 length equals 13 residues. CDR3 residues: CASSIQGPTEAFF. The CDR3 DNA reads TGTGCCAGCAGTATACAGGGACCTACTGAAGCTTTCTTT.

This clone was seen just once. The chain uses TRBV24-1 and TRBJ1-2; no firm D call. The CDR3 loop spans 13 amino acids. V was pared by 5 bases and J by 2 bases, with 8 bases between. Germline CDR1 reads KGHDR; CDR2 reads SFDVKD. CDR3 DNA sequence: TGTGCCACCAGTGGTGGCGGAAACTATGGCTACACCTTC. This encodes CATSGGGNYGYTF.

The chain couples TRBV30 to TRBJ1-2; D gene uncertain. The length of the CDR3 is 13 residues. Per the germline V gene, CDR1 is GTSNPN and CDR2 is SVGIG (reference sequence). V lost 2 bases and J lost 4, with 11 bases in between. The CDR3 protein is CAWSSRRAYGYTF. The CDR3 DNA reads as TGTGCCTGGAGTAGCCGCCGCGCCTATGGCTACACCTTC.

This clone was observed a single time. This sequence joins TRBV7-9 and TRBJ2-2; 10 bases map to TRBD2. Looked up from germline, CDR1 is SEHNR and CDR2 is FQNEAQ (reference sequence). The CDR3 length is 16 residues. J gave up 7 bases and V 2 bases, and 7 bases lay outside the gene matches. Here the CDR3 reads CASSLFASGRHGELFF. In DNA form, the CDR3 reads TGTGCCAGCAGCTTATTTGCTAGCGGGAGACACGGGGAGCTGTTTTTT. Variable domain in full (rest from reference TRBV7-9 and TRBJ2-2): DTGVSQNPRHKITKRGQNVTFRCDPISEHNRLYWYRQTLGQGPEFLTYFQNEAQLEKSRLLSDRFSAERPKGSFSTLEIQRTEQGDSAMYLCASSLFASGRHGELFFGEGSRLTVL.

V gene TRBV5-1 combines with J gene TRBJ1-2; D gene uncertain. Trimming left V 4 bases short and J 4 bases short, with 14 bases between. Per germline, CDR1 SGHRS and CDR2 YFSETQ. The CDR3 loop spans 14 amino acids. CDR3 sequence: CASSAQEGSYGYTF. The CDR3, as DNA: TGCGCCAGCAGCGCCCAAGAGGGATCCTATGGCTACACCTTC.

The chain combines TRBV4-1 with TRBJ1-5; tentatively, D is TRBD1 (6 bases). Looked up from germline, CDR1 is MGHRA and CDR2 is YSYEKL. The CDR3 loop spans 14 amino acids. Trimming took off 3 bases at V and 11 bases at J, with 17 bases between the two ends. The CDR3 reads CASSQSPGTWSQHF. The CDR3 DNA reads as TGCGCCAGCAGCCAGTCCCCCGGGACATGGTCCCAGCATTTT.